The T cell receptor beta chain described here comes from a study of blood T cell repertoires in COVID-19. As processed by the authors: Amplification with reference gene primers provided the estimates of nucleated cell counts. This table comes from immunoSEQ multiplex PCR, and its TCRdb copy is limited to in-frame clones, with some not included. V and J calls and clone size follow that table, whereas D and trimming were derived from the DNA. The sample has 200,000 to 250,000 clones; about four fifths are singletons. V lost 2 bases to trimming and J lost 6 bases, with 10 bases between them. The germline CDR1 and CDR2 sequences are SGHTA and FQGNSA. This CDR3 comprises 13 residues.

The receptor was isolated from a woman of 80 years or more with acute or convalescent COVID-19. Sequenced material: peripheral blood. The rearrangement links TRBV7-2 to TRBJ1-1; no clear D. The CDR3 loop is CASSLPRSSEAFF. CDR3 sequence (DNA): TGTGCCAGCAGCTTACCGAGATCCTCTGAAGCTTTCTTT.